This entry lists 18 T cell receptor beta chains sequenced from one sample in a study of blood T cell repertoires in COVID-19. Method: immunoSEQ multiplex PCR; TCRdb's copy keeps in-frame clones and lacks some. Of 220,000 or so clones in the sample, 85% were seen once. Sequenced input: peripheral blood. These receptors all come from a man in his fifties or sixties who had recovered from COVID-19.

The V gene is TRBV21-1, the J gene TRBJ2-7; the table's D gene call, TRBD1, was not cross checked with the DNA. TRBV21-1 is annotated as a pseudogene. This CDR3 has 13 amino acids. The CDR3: CASGDRDPSEQYF. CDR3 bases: TGTGCCAGCGGTGACAGGGACCCCTCCGAGCAGTACTTC.

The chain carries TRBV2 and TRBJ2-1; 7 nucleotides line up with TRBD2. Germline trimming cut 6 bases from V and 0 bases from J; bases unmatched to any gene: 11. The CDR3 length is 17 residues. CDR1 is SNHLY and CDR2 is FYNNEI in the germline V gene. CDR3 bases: TGTGCCAGCAGGATGGGGGGAGGGCGTGTCTCCTACAATGAGCAGTTCTTC. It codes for CASRMGGGRVSYNEQFF.

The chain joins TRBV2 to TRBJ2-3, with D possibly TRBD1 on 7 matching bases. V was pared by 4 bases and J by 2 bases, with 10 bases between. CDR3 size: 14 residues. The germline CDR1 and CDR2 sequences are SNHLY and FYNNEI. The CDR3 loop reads CASSAGGYTDTQYF. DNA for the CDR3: TGTGCCAGCAGTGCAGGGGGGTACACAGATACGCAGTATTTT. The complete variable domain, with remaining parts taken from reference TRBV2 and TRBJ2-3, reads EPEVTQTPSHQVTQMGQEVILRCVPISNHLYFYWYRQILGQKVEFLVSFYNNEISEKSEIFDDQFSVERPDGSNFTLKIRSTKLEDSAMYFCASSAGGYTDTQYFGPGTRLTVL.

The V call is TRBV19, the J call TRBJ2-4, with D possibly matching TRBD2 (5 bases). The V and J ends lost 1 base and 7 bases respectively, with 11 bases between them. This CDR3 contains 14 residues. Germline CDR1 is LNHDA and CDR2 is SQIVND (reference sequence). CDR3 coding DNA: TGTGCCAGTAGTATAGCGGACTCGGTCAACATTCAGTACTTC. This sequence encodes CASSIADSVNIQYF.

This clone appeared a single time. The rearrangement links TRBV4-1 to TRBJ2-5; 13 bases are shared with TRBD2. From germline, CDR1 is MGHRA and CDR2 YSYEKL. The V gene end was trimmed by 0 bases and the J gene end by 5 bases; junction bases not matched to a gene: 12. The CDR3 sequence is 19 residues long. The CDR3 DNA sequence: TGCGCCAGCAGCCAAGATCGGGTGGGACTAGCGGGAACCCTTGAGACCCAGTACTTC. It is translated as CASSQDRVGLAGTLETQYF.

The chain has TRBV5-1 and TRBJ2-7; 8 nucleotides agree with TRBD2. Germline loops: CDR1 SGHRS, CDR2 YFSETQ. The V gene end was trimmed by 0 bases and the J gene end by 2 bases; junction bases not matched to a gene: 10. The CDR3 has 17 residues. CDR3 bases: TGCGCCAGCAGCTTGGGATCTAGGCGGGAGGAAACCTACGAGCAGTACTTC. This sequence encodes CASSLGSRREETYEQYF.

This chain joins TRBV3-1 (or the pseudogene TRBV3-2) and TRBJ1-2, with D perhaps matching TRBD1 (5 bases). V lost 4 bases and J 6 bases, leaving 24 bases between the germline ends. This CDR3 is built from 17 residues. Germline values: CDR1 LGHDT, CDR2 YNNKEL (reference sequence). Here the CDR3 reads CASSPSQRLGTRNGYTF. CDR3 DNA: TGTGCCAGCAGCCCCTCTCAACGTTTGGGGACTCGGAATGGCTACACCTTC.

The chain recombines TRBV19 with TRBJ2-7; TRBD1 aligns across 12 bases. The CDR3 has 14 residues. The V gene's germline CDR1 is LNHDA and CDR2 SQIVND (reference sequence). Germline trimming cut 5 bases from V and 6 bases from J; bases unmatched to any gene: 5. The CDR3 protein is CASSSGTGGSEQYF. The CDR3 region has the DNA TGTGCCAGTAGTTCGGGGACAGGGGGCTCCGAGCAGTACTTC.

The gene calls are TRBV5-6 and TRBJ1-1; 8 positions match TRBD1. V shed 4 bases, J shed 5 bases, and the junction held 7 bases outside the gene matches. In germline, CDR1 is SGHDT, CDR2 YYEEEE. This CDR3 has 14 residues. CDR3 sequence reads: CASSKNRGWTEAFF. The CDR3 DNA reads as TGTGCCAGCAGCAAAAACAGGGGGTGGACTGAAGCTTTCTTT.

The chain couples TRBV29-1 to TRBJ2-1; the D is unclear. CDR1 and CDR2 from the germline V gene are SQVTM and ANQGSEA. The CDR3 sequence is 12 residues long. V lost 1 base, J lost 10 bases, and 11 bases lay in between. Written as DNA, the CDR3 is TGCAGCGTTGAAGTAGTCTTCCCAGAGCAGTTCTTC. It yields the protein CSVEVVFPEQFF.

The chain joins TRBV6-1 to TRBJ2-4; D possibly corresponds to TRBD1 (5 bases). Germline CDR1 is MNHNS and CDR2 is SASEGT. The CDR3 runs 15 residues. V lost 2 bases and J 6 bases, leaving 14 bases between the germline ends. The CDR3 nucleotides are TGTGCCAGCAGTGAATTTTGGGGCGGTGGAAACATTCAGTACTTC. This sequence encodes CASSEFWGGGNIQYF.

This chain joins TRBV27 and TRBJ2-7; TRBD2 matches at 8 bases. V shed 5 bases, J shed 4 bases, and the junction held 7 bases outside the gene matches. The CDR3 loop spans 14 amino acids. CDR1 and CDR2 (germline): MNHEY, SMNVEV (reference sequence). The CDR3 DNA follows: TGTGCCAGCAGTGCAGCGGGAGTTCCGTACGAGCAGTACTTC. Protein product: CASSAAGVPYEQYF.

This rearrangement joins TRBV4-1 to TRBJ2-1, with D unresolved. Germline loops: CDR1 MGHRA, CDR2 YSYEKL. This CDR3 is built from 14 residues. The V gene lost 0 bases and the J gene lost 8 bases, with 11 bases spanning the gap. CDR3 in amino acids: CASSQDYMSDEQFF. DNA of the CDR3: TGCGCCAGCAGCCAAGATTATATGTCCGATGAGCAGTTCTTC.

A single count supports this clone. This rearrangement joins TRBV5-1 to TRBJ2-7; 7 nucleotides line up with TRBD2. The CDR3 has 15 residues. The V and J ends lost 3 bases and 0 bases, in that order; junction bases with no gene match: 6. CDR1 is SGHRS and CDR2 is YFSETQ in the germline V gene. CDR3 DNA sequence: TGCGCCAGCAGCTACACCGGGACTACCTCCTACGAGCAGTACTTC. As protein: CASSYTGTTSYEQYF.

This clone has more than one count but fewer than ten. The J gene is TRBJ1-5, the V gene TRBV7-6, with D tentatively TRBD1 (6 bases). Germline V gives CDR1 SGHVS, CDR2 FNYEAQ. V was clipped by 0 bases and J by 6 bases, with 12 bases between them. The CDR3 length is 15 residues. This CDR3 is CASSLARGIAQPQHF. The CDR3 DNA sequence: TGTGCCAGCAGCTTAGCCAGGGGTATCGCTCAGCCCCAGCATTTT.

CDR3 sequence reads: CASSPGTGGWDIQYF. CDR3 nucleotides: TGTGCCAGCAGCCCCGGGACAGGGGGCTGGGACATTCAGTACTTC. This sequence joins TRBV7-9 and TRBJ2-4, with 12 bases aligning to TRBD1. V was pared by 5 bases and J by 8 bases, with 7 bases of the junction left unmatched. Germline CDR1 SEHNR, CDR2 FQNEAQ (reference sequence). The CDR3 runs 15 residues.

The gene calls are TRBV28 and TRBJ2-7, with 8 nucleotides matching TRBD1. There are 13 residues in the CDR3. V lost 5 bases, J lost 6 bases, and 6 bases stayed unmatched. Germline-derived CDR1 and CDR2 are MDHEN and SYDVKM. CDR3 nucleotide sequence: TGTGCCAGCAGTCCGGGACAGGCTCTCGAGCAGTACTTC. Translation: CASSPGQALEQYF.

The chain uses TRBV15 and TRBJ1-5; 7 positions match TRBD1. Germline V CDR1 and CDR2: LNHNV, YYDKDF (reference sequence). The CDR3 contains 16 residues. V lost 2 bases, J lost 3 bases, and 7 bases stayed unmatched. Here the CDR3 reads CATSRQGQLINQPQHF. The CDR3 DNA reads TGTGCCACCAGCAGACAGGGACAGCTTATCAATCAGCCCCAGCATTTT. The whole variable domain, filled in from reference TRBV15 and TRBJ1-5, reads DAMVIQNPRYQVTQFGKPVTLSCSQTLNHNVMYWYQQKSSQAPKLLFHYYDKDFNNEADTPDNFQSRRPNTSFCFLDIRSPGLGDTAMYLCATSRQGQLINQPQHFGDGTRLSIL.